This T cell receptor (beta chain) originates from a study of cytomegalovirus exposure and HLA in healthy donors. Background on the study: Early released data had tens of millions of unique TCRs, all coming from HLA-typed donors. The study, taken as a whole, reports: Later analysis identified several of the most significant clusters that appeared linked to common viral pathogens. Data from an earlier analysis indicated that most TCR beta V segments were productive either about 87% or about 30% of the time. Analysis was carried out at a later point, and it linked a missense DCLRE1C variant to TCR beta V- and J-gene trimming.

On this clone: Its antigen is currently unknown.

This PCR relied on a set of 60 Vbeta primers and 13 Jbeta primers. Profiled with immunoSEQ multiplex PCR; TCRdb holds only in-frame clones, not every one. In the table there are roughly 110,000 clones, approximately 67% of which are singletons. Looked up from germline, CDR1 is SGHRS and CDR2 is YFSETQ. The CDR3 covers 17 residues. The V and J ends lost 4 bases and 6 bases, in that order; junction bases with no gene match: 13. The chain employs TRBV5-1 and TRBJ2-7; the match to TRBD2 covers 13 bases. Sequenced: PBMCs. The sequence was collected from a man aged 18-30 years in good health and CMV-seropositive. The CDR3 nucleotides read TGCGCCAGCAGCCCCTGGACTAGCGGGGGCCTGGGGGGCGAGCAGTACTTC. Translating it yields CASSPWTSGGLGGEQYF.